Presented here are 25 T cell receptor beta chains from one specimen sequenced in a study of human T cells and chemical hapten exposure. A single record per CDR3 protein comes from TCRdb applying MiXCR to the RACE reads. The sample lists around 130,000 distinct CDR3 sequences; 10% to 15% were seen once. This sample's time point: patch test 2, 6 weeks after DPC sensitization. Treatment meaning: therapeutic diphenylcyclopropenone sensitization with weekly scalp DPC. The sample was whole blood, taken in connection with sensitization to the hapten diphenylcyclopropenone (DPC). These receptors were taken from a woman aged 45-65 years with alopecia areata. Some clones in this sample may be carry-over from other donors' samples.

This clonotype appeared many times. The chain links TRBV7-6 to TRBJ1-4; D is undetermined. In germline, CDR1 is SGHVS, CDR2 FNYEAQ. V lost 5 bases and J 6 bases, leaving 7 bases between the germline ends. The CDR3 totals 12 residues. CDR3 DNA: TGTGCCAGCAGCCTTGGGGATGAAAAACTGTTTTTT. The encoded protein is CASSLGDEKLFF. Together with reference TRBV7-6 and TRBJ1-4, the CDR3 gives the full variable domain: GAGVSQSPRYKVTKRGQDVALRCDPISGHVSLYWYRQALGQGPEFLTYFNYEAQQDKSGLPNDRFSAERPEGSISTLTIQRTEQRDSAMYRCASSLGDEKLFFGSGTQLSVL.

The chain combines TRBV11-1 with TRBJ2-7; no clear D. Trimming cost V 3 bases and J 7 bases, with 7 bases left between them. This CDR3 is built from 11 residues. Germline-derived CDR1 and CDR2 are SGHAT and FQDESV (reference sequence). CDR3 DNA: TGTGCCAGCAGCTTCTCAGCGGAGCAGTACTTC. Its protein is CASSFSAEQYF.

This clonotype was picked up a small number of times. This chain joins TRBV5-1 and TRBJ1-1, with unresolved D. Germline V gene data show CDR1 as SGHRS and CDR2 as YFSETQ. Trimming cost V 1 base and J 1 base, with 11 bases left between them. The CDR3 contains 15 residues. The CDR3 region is CASSLYGGTNTEAFF. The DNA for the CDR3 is TGCGCCAGCAGCTTGTATGGAGGTACGAACACTGAAGCTTTCTTT.

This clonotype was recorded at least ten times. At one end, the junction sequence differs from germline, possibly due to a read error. CDR3 residues: CASRLGVAGIGTGELFF. In nucleotides, the CDR3 is TGTGCCAGCAGATTAGGAGTGGCGGGGATCGGCACCGGGGAGCTGTTTTTT. J is TRBJ2-2 and V is TRBV11-1; maybe TRBD2 (6 bases). CDR3 length equals 17 residues. Germline values: CDR1 SGHAT, CDR2 FQDESV (reference sequence).

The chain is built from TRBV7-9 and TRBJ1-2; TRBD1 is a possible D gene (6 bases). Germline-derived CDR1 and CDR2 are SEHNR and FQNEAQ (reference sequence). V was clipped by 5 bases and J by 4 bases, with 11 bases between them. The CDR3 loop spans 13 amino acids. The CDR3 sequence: CASSREQGYGYTF. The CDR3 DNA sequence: TGTGCCAGCAGCCGCGAACAGGGCTATGGCTACACCTTC.

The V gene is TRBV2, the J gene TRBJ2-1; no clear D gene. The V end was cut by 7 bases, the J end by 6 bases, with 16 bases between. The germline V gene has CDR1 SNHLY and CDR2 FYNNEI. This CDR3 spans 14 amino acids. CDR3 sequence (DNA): TGTGCCAGCAATACACTGAACGTGGGCAATGAGCAGTTCTTC. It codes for CASNTLNVGNEQFF.

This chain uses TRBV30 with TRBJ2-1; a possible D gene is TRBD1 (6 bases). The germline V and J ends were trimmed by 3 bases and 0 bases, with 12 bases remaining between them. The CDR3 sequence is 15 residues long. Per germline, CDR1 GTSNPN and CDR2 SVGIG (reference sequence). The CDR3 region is CAWRTGRGSYNEQFF. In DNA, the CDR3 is TGTGCCTGGAGAACGGGCAGGGGCTCCTACAATGAGCAGTTCTTC. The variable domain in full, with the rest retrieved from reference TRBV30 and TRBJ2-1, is SQTIHQWPATLVQPVGSPLSLECTVEGTSNPNLYWYRQAAGRGLQLLFYSVGIGQISSEVPQNLSASRPQDRQFILSSKKLLLSDSGFYLCAWRTGRGSYNEQFFGPGTRLTVL.

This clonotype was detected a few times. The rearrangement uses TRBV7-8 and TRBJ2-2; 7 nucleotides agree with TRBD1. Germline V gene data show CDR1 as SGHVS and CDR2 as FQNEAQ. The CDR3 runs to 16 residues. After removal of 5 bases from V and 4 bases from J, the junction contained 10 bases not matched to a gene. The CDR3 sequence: CASSPHLGQSTGELFF. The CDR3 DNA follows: TGTGCCAGCAGCCCGCACCTGGGACAGAGCACCGGGGAGCTGTTTTTT.

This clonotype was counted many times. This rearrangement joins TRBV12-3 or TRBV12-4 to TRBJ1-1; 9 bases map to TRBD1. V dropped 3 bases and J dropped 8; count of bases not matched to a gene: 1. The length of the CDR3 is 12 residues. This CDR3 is CASSLGTGEAFF. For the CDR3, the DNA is TGTGCCAGCAGTTTGGGGACAGGGGAAGCTTTCTTT.

Here the CDR3 DNA reads TGTGCCAGCAGCCCCGACGCAACTAATGAAAAACTGTTTTTT. Translating gives CASSPDATNEKLFF. This chain uses TRBV9 with TRBJ1-4; D not certain. Per the germline V gene, CDR1 is SGDLS and CDR2 is YYNGEE. V was shortened by 4 bases and J by 0 bases, with 7 bases between the two germline ends. This CDR3 is built from 14 residues.

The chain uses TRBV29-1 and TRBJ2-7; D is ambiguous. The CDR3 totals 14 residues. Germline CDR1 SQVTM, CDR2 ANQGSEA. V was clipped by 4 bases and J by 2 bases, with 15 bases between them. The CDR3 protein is CSVVIITRTYEQYF. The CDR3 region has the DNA TGCAGCGTTGTAATTATCACCAGAACCTACGAGCAGTACTTC.

The CDR3 here is CASRLAGNNEQFF. The CDR3 DNA sequence: TGTGCCAGTCGGCTAGCGGGTAACAATGAGCAGTTCTTC. The V gene is TRBV6-1, the J gene TRBJ2-1, with 8 bases matching TRBD2. The V gene's germline CDR1 is MNHNS and CDR2 SASEGT. V lost 9 bases, J lost 5 bases, and 6 bases stayed unmatched. The CDR3 is 13 residues long.

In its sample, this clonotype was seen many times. The CDR3 here is CASSLGAGGYEQYF. In DNA, the CDR3 is TGTGCCAGCAGTTTAGGGGCAGGGGGGTACGAGCAGTACTTC. The V and J genes are TRBV27 and TRBJ2-7; D perhaps matches TRBD1 (7 bases). This CDR3 contains 14 residues. V was shortened by 2 bases and J by 4 bases, with 12 bases between the two germline ends. CDR1 and CDR2 (germline): MNHEY, SMNVEV (reference sequence).

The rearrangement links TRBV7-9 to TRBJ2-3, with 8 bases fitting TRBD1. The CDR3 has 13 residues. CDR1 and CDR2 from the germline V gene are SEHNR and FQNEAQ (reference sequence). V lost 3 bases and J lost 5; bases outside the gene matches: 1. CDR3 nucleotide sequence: TGTGCCAGCAGCTTCGACAGGGGAGATACGCAGTATTTT. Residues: CASSFDRGDTQYF.

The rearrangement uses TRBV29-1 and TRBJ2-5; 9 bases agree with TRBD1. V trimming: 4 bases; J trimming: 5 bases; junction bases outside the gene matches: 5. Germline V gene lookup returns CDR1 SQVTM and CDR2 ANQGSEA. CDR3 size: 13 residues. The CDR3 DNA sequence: TGCAGCGTTGGACAGGGGGAAGGGGAGACCCAGTACTTC. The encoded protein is CSVGQGEGETQYF.

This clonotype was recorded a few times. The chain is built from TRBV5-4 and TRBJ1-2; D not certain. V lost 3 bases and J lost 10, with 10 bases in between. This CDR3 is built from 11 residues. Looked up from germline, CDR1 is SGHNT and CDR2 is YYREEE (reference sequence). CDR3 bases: TGTGCCAGCAGCTCGTGGGAGGCCTACACCTTC. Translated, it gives CASSSWEAYTF.

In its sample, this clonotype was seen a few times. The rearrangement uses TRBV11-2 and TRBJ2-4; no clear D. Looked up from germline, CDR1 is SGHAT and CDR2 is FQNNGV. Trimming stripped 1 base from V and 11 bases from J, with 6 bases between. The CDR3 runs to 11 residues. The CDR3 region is CASSLGPFQYF. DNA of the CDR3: TGTGCCAGCAGCTTAGGCCCTTTTCAGTACTTC. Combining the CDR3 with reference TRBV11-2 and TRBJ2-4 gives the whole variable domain EAGVAQSPRYKIIEKRQSVAFWCNPISGHATLYWYQQILGQGPKLLIQFQNNGVVDDSQLPKDRFSAERLKGVDSTLKIQPAKLEDSAVYLCASSLGPFQYFGAGTRLSVL.

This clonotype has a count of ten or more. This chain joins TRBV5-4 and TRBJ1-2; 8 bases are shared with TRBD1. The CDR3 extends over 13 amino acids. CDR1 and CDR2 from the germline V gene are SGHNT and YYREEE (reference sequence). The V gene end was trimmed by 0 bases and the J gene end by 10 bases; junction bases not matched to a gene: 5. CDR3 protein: CASSLATGEDYTF. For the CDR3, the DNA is TGTGCCAGCAGCTTGGCGACAGGGGAGGACTACACCTTC.

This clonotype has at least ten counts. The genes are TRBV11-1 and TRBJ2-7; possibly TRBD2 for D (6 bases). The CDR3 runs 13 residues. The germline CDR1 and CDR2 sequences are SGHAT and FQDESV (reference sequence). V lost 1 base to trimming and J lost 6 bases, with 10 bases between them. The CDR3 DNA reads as TGTGCCAGCAGCTTAGGACTAGAGAGCGAGCAGTACTTC. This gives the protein CASSLGLESEQYF. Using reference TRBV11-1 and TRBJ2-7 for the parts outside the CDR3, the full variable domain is EAEVAQSPRYKITEKSQAVAFWCDPISGHATLYWYRQILGQGPELLVQFQDESVVDDSQLPKDRFSAERLKGVDSTLKIQPAELGDSAMYLCASSLGLESEQYFGPGTRLTVT.

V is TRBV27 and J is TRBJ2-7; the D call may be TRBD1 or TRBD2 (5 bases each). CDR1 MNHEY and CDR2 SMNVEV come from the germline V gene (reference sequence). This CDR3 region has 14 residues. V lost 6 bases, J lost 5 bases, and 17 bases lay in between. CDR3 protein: CASRERGRFDEQYF. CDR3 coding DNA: TGTGCCAGCAGGGAGAGGGGACGTTTTGACGAGCAGTACTTC.

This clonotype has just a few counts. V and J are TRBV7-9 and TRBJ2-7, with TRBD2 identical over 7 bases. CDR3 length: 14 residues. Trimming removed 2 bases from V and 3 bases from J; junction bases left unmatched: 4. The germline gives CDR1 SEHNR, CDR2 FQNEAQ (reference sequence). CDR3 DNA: TGTGCCAGCAGCTTAAGCGGGGCAAACTACGAGCAGTACTTC. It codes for CASSLSGANYEQYF.

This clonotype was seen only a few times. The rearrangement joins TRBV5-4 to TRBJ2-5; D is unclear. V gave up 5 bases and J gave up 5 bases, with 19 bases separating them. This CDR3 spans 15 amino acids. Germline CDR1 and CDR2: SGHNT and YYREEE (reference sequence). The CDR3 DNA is TGTGCCAGCAGTCCGCAAAATCTACGTGGGGAGACCCAGTACTTC. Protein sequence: CASSPQNLRGETQYF.

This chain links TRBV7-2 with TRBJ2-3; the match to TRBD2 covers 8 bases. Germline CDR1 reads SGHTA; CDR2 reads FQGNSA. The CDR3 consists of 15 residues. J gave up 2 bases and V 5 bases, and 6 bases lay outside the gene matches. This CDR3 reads CASSRTSGFTDTQYF. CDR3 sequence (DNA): TGTGCCAGCAGCCGAACTAGCGGATTCACAGATACGCAGTATTTT.

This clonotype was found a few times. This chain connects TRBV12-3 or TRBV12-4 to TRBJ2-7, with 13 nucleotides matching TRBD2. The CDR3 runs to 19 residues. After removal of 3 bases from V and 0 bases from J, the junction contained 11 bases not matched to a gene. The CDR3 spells CASSFAMGLAGRGSYEQYF. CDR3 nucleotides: TGTGCCAGCAGTTTTGCGATGGGACTAGCGGGAAGGGGCTCCTACGAGCAGTACTTC.

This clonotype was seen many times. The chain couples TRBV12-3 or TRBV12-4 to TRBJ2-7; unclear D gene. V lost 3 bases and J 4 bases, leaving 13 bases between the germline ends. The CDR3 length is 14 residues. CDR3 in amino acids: CASSLSVVLYEQYF. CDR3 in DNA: TGTGCCAGCAGTTTGTCGGTAGTACTTTACGAGCAGTACTTC.